The present T cell receptor (beta chain) was sequenced within a study of CD8+ T cells in alopecia areata. Across the whole study: Treated patients were given 5 to 10 mg oral tofacitinib twice daily.

Documented treatment: oral pan-JAK inhibitor, 5-10 mg twice daily. To note about this clone: Its specificity is not known.

Reverse transcribed after extraction, RNA yielded cDNA as the sequencing template. Generated by immunoSEQ multiplex PCR, the TCRdb table keeps only in-frame clones and is missing some. The profile shows 200,000 to 250,000 clones, 50% to 75% of them singletons. The study, taken as a whole, reports: Tofacitinib significantly lowered scalp clonality and expanded CD8+ clones among the top 100.

V was clipped by 5 bases and J by 9 bases; unmatched bases: 8. Per germline, CDR1 PRHDT and CDR2 FYEKMQ (reference sequence). CDR3 length: 15 residues. The sequence derives from a human donor with alopecia areata. The source was CD4+ T cells sorted from blood, collected at week 4, from a patient treated with tofacitinib. The chain has TRBV13 and TRBJ2-1; 12 bases match TRBD2. The CDR3 DNA is TGTGCCAGCAGCGTACTAGCGGGGGGCTCAAGTGAGCAGTTCTTC. Protein sequence: CASSVLAGGSSEQFF.